This TCR beta chain was identified during a study of blood T cell repertoires in COVID-19. Study as a whole: T cells, B-cell-depleted T cells, or PBMCs supplied cDNA or gDNA.

Per the original data handling: Researchers report that nucleated cell counts were estimated from reference gene primer amplification. Libraries were prepared by immunoSEQ multiplex PCR; TCRdb keeps only in-frame clonotypes and omits some of them. V, J and clone size were drawn from that table, and D and trimming were deduced from the DNA. The table lists some 300,000 clones, roughly 87% of them singletons. The germline V gene encodes CDR1 MNHNS and CDR2 SASEGT. The CDR3 covers 16 residues. Trimming took 5 bases from V and 1 from J; bases not matched to a gene: 6. The sequence derives from a woman aged 25 to 39 who had recovered from COVID-19. The sequenced sample consisted of PBMCs or T cells enriched from blood (not recorded which). The chain carries TRBV6-1 and TRBJ2-5, with TRBD2 matching 11 bases. The CDR3 spells CASSQGTSGAQETQYF. CDR3 DNA: TGTGCCAGCAGTCAAGGGACTAGCGGAGCCCAAGAGACCCAGTACTTC.